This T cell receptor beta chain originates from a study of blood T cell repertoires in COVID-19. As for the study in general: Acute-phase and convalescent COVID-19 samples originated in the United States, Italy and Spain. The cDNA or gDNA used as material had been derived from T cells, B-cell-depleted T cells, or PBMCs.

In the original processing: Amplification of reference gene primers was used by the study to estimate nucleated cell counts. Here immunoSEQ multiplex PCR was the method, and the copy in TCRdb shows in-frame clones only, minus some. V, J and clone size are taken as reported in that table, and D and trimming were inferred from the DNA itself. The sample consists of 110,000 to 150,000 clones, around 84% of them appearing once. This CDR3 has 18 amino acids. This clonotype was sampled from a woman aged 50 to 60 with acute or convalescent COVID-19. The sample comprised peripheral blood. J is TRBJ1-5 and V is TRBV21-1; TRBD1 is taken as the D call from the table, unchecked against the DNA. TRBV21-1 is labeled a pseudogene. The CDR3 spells CASSRLFPGQGADQPQHF. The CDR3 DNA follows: TGTGCCAGCAGCCGACTTTTCCCGGGACAGGGGGCGGATCAGCCCCAGCATTTT.